This TCR beta chain derives from a study of T cells in Graves' hyperthyroidism and ophthalmopathy. Study-wide points: Blood held most thyroid clonotypes expanded above 0.001 frequency.

This clonotype was counted at least ten times. What it recognizes is unknown. The CDR3 runs 14 residues. In germline, CDR1 is SEHNR, CDR2 FQNEAQ (reference sequence). The germline V and J ends were trimmed by 4 bases and 2 bases, with 12 bases remaining between them. Patients were excluded because of uncontrolled infection, other autoimmune disease, pregnancy or lactation. PBMCs stemmed from over 7.5 ml fresh peripheral blood. RNA transcripts yielded amplified TCR beta CDR3 regions. Using the HTBI primer set, a first-round RT-PCR was run on the TCR CDR3. TCRdb re-derived calls from the multiplex PCR reads in MiXCR, one entry per CDR3 protein. The repertoire holds 300,000 to 400,000 distinct CDR3 sequences, with approximately 13% as singletons.

The chain has TRBV7-9 and TRBJ2-7, with D perhaps assigned TRBD1 or TRBD2 (5 bases each). The sample taken for sequencing was blood. The receptor was derived from a woman aged 18-35 years with Graves' hyperthyroidism. The CDR3 sequence is CASSSWDLPYEQYF. The CDR3 bases are TGTGCCAGCAGCTCTTGGGACCTCCCCTACGAGCAGTACTTC.